This TCR beta chain is drawn from a study of identical twins. Study findings and constraints: In zero-insertion analyses, partial confounding could arise from invariant MAIT and iNKT cells. Within twin pairs, the out-of-frame alpha sequences they shared showed excess low generation probability. A cross-sectional statistical analysis, not follow-up of the same donors, supported the conclusions.

From germline, CDR1 is SGHNT and CDR2 YENEEA. J was trimmed by 5 bases and V by 2 bases; bases with no gene match: 13. This CDR3 region has 17 residues. With template switching, a universal primer site was added, and the cDNA carried unique molecular identifiers. Each CDR3 protein is one row after TCRdb ran MiXCR on the 5' RACE reads. The top ten clones hold 8% to 10% of a sample with around 370,000 distinct CDR3 sequences, 8.5% to 10% of them seen once. Details on this clonotype: Its antigen remains unidentified.

Sequences were obtained from naive T cells sorted from blood. This clonotype was obtained from a woman aged 50 to 60 in good health. J is TRBJ2-3 and V is TRBV11-3; 7 nucleotides agree with TRBD1. CDR3 nucleotides: TGTGCCAGCAGCTTAACCCCCGTACAGGGGTTCCGAGATACGCAGTATTTT. As protein: CASSLTPVQGFRDTQYF.